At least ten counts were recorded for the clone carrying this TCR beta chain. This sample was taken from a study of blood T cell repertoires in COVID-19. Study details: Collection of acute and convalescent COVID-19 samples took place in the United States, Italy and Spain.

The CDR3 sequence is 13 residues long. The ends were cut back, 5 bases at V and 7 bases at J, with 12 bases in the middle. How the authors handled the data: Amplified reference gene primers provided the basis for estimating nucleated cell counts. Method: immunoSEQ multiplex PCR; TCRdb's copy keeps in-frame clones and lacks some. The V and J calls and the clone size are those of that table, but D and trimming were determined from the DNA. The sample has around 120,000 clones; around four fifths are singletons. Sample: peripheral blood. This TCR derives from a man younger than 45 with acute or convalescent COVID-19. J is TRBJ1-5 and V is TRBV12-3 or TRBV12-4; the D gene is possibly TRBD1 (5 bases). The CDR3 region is CASSLGAGQPQHF. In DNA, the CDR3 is TGTGCCAGCAGTCTTGGGGCAGGGCAGCCCCAGCATTTT.